The 15 T cell receptor beta chains in this list originate from one sample, sequenced in a study of T cells in Graves' hyperthyroidism and ophthalmopathy. RNA transcripts gave rise to amplified TCR beta CDR3 regions. First-round RT-PCR targeting the TCR CDR3 was performed with the HTBI primer set. Using its own MiXCR run on the multiplex PCR reads, TCRdb lists one record per CDR3 protein. Here the sample spans some 550,000 distinct CDR3 sequences, 16% being singletons. Sequencing used blood. The receptors were gathered from a woman in her thirties or forties with Graves' ophthalmopathy.

This clonotype has ten or more counts. J is TRBJ2-1 and V is TRBV20-1, with a tentative D call TRBD2 (6 bases). The germline V gene has CDR1 DFQATT and CDR2 SNEGSKA (reference sequence). V lost 6 bases to trimming and J lost 12 bases, with 18 bases between them. CDR3 length: 12 residues. The CDR3 region is CSADGGARGQFF. In DNA, the CDR3 is TGCAGTGCGGACGGAGGGGCCAGAGGGCAGTTCTTC.

This clonotype was detected many times. The rearrangement uses TRBV28 and TRBJ2-7; 15 nucleotides align to TRBD2. V shed 7 bases and J 6 bases; nucleotides not matched to a gene: 13. This CDR3 contains 17 residues. CDR1 is MDHEN, CDR2 SYDVKM, per germline. The CDR3: CASTPGTSGRITLEQYF. CDR3 nucleotide sequence: TGTGCCAGCACTCCCGGGACTAGCGGGAGGATCACGCTCGAGCAGTACTTC.

This clonotype was observed many times. The chain employs TRBV7-2 and TRBJ2-3, with 8 positions matching TRBD2. The V gene end was trimmed by 6 bases and the J gene end by 6 bases; junction bases not matched to a gene: 8. The CDR3 is 14 residues long. Per the germline V gene, CDR1 is SGHTA and CDR2 is FQGNSA. The CDR3 DNA reads TGTGCCAGCAGACGAGCGGGGGTCTTGGATACGCAGTATTTT. Translating gives CASRRAGVLDTQYF.

In its sample, this clonotype was seen many times. This sequence joins TRBV6-1 and TRBJ2-3; no reliable D call. Germline V lookup: CDR1 MNHNS, CDR2 SASEGT. Trimming cost V 7 bases and J 0 bases, with 5 bases left between them. The CDR3 is 12 residues long. Here the CDR3 reads CASITSTDTQYF. In DNA form, the CDR3 reads TGTGCCAGCATCACTAGCACAGATACGCAGTATTTT.

This rearrangement joins TRBV27 to TRBJ1-1; D perhaps matches TRBD1 (6 bases). Germline V CDR1 and CDR2: MNHEY, SMNVEV (reference sequence). Trimming took off 6 bases at V and 4 bases at J, with 18 bases between the two ends. CDR3 length equals 15 residues. In DNA, the CDR3 is TGTGCCAGCAGAGGAGCGGGGGGCGCGGGCACTGAAGCTTTCTTT. Its translation is CASRGAGGAGTEAFF.

The chain has TRBV20-1 and TRBJ2-4, with D possibly TRBD1 on 8 matching bases. Germline V gene sequence: CDR1 DFQATT, CDR2 SNEGSKA (reference sequence). Trimming pared 0 bases from V and 0 bases from J, leaving 12 bases between. CDR3 length: 16 amino acids. DNA of the CDR3: TGCAGTGCTAGAGATACAGGGGGGGAAGCCAAAAACATTCAGTACTTC. Encoded protein: CSARDTGGEAKNIQYF.

The genes are TRBV5-5 and TRBJ2-4; 11 bases map to TRBD2. CDR1 SGHKS and CDR2 YYEKEE come from the germline V gene (reference sequence). V was pared by 4 bases and J by 11 bases, with 11 bases of the junction left unmatched. This CDR3 is 15 amino acids long. Here the CDR3 reads CASSASGTSGFVQYF. CDR3 sequence (DNA): TGTGCCAGCAGCGCTTCCGGGACTAGCGGTTTTGTTCAGTACTTC.

The chain uses TRBV30 and TRBJ2-3; D is ambiguous. This CDR3 is built from 12 residues. V was pared by 1 base and J by 6 bases, with 8 bases between. Germline V gene sequence: CDR1 GTSNPN, CDR2 SVGIG (reference sequence). The CDR3 loop is CAWSGVLDTQYF. Written as DNA, the CDR3 is TGTGCCTGGAGTGGGGTTCTGGATACGCAGTATTTT.

This clonotype has at least ten counts. The J gene is TRBJ1-1, the V gene TRBV10-3; perhaps TRBD1 as D (5 bases). V was shortened by 10 bases and J by 1 base, with 16 bases between the two germline ends. This CDR3 has 14 amino acids. CDR1 is ENHRY, CDR2 SYGVKD, per germline. The chain's CDR3 is CATRTGPTNTEAFF. The CDR3 coding sequence is TGTGCCACAAGAACAGGACCCACGAACACTGAAGCTTTCTTT.

V and J are TRBV18 and TRBJ2-7, with D perhaps assigned TRBD1 or TRBD2 (5 bases each). V gave up 2 bases and J gave up 5 bases, with 16 bases separating them. The CDR3 length is 15 residues. Germline CDR1 reads KGHSH; CDR2 reads LQKENI. The CDR3 nucleotides read TGTGCCAGCTCACCAGGGGGACCGGGGCCGCACGAGCAGTACTTC. Translation: CASSPGGPGPHEQYF.

This clonotype has ten or more counts. CDR3 sequence reads: CASSYQTQPQHF. The CDR3 coding sequence is TGTGCCAGCAGTTACCAGACCCAGCCCCAGCATTTT. The J gene is TRBJ1-5, the V gene TRBV6-2 or TRBV6-3; D not certain. Germline V gene data show CDR1 as MNHEY and CDR2 as SVGEGT. This CDR3 has 12 amino acids. The germline V and J ends were trimmed by 2 bases and 7 bases, with 6 bases remaining between them.

This clonotype was observed many times. The rearrangement joins TRBV10-3 to TRBJ1-5; 9 positions agree with TRBD1. This CDR3 is 14 amino acids long. In germline, CDR1 is ENHRY, CDR2 SYGVKD. V gave up 3 bases and J gave up 4 bases; unmatched junction bases: 1. Here the CDR3 DNA reads TGTGCCATCAGTGACGGACAGGGGAATCAGCCCCAGCATTTT. Encoded protein: CAISDGQGNQPQHF.

This clonotype was recorded many times. CDR3 region: CASTGLAGGQGTQYF. The CDR3, as DNA: TGTGCCAGCACGGGACTAGCGGGGGGCCAGGGGACCCAGTACTTC. The chain carries TRBV2 and TRBJ2-5; 15 bases align to TRBD2. The V and J ends lost 7 bases and 7 bases, in that order; junction bases with no gene match: 7. The CDR3 has 15 residues. Germline V gives CDR1 SNHLY, CDR2 FYNNEI.

The sample holds many counts of this clonotype. This chain links TRBV20-1 with TRBJ1-1; D call uncertain. CDR3 length: 12 amino acids. Trimming took 1 base from V and 5 from J, leaving 8 bases between them. The germline V gene encodes CDR1 DFQATT and CDR2 SNEGSKA (reference sequence). CDR3 region: CSARAGRTEAFF. The DNA for the CDR3 is TGCAGTGCTAGAGCGGGGAGGACTGAAGCTTTCTTT.

This clonotype was counted at least ten times. The chain couples TRBV6-2 or TRBV6-3 to TRBJ2-5; the match to TRBD1 covers 9 bases. The CDR3 totals 16 residues. Trimming removed 6 bases from V and 2 bases from J; junction bases left unmatched: 10. Germline values: CDR1 MNHEY, CDR2 SVGEGT. CDR3 in amino acids: CASRPSGTGTQETQYF. The CDR3 DNA sequence: TGTGCCAGCAGACCGTCCGGGACAGGGACACAAGAGACCCAGTACTTC.